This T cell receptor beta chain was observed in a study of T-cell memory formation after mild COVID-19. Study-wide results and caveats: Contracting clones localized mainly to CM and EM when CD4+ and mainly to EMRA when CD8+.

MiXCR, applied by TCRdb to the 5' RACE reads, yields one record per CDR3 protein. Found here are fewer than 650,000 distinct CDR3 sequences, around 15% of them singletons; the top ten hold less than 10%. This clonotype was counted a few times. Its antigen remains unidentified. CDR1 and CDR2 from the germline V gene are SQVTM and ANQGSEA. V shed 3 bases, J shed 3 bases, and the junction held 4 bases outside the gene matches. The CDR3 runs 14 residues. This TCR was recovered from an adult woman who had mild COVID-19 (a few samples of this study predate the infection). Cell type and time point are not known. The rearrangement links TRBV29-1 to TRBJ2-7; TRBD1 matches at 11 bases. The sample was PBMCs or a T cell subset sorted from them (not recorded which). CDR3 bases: TGCAGCGTTGATACTGGGACAGGGGGCTACGAGCAGTACTTC. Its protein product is CSVDTGTGGYEQYF.